These 3 T cell receptor beta chains were sequenced from one sample in a study of blood T cell repertoires in COVID-19. Here immunoSEQ multiplex PCR was the method, and the copy in TCRdb shows in-frame clones only, minus some. The table shows under 200,000 clones, with about nine tenths occurring only once. The specimen was peripheral blood. These receptors all come from a man aged 18 to 35 with active or convalescent COVID-19.

This clone was counted a single time. The rearrangement joins TRBV6-1 to TRBJ1-2; 8 bases match TRBD1. The germline V gene has CDR1 MNHNS and CDR2 SASEGT. CDR3 size: 18 residues. With 3 bases clipped from V and 5 bases from J, the junction kept 17 bases outside the gene matches. The CDR3 sequence is CASSDPGQVISVGYGYTF. The CDR3 DNA follows: TGTGCCAGCAGTGACCCGGGACAGGTTATTTCTGTCGGGTATGGCTACACCTTC.

The chain joins TRBV11-3 to TRBJ2-1; 13 nucleotides match TRBD2. The CDR3 is 18 amino acids. Germline V lookup: CDR1 SGHNT, CDR2 YENEEA. Unmatched junction bases numbered 3, after V lost 0 bases and J lost 1 base. The CDR3 DNA follows: TGTGCCAGCAGCTTAGAGGCGACTAGCGGGGGGTCCTACAATGAGCAGTTCTTC. This translates into CASSLEATSGGSYNEQFF. The full variable domain, rest sourced from reference TRBV11-3 and TRBJ2-1, is EAGVVQSPRYKIIEKKQPVAFWCNPISGHNTLYWYLQNLGQGPELLIRYENEEAVDDSQLPKDRFSAERLKGVDSTLKIQPAELGDSAVYLCASSLEATSGGSYNEQFFGPGTRLTVL.

This chain links TRBV11-2 with TRBJ2-1; 10 nucleotides match TRBD2. From germline, CDR1 is SGHAT and CDR2 FQNNGV. This CDR3 is 16 amino acids long. Trimming at V came to 5 bases and at J to 7 bases, leaving 11 bases not matched to a gene. CDR3 nucleotide sequence: TGTGCCAGCAGCCTACAGGGGGGACTAGCGATGAATGAGCAGTTCTTC. Translated: CASSLQGGLAMNEQFF.